The rows below give T cell receptor beta chains drawn from one sample of a study of T cell repertoires in cytomegalovirus infection. TCRdb reprocessed the reads via MiXCR and lists one record per CDR3 protein. The sample consists of approximately 190,000 distinct CDR3 sequences, 9.5% of them appearing once. The sequencing input was PBMCs. These TCRs come from a human donor in good health (CMV status not recorded). Some clones in this sample may be carry-over from other donors' samples. CDR3s include the opening cysteine and the closing phenylalanine or tryptophan. A D gene is named only where the DNA matches it firmly. Size tells how often a clone was seen (once, few, many) or the class of an expanded clone, and some rows leave it out.

v_gene: TRBV20-1
d_gene: NA
abundance: NA
j_gene: TRBJ2-3
CDR3nt: TGCAGTGCTAGATTGTATACGCAGTATTTT
CDR3aa: CSARLYTQYF

v_gene: TRBV6-2/TRBV6-3
d_gene: NA
abundance: few
j_gene: TRBJ2-1
CDR3nt: TGTGCCAGCAGTTATGGGGACAATGAGCAGTTCTTC
CDR3aa: CASSYGDNEQFF

v_gene: TRBV20-1
d_gene: NA
abundance: NA
j_gene: TRBJ1-5
CDR3nt: TGCAGTGCTAGTGGGGCTGATCAGCCCCAGCATTTT
CDR3aa: CSASGADQPQHF

v_gene: TRBV20-1
d_gene: NA
abundance: few
j_gene: TRBJ2-1
CDR3nt: TGCAGTGCCAACGTTCGGAGATTCTCCTACAATGAGCAGTTCTTC
CDR3aa: CSANVRRFSYNEQFF

v_gene: TRBV19
d_gene: NA
abundance: few
j_gene: TRBJ2-1
CDR3nt: TGTGCCAGTGGGGGCGGCGGGTCCTCTTTCGGTGAGCAGTTCTTC
CDR3aa: CASGGGGSSFGEQFF

v_gene: TRBV7-2
d_gene: NA
abundance: few
j_gene: TRBJ2-4
CDR3nt: TGTGCCAGCAGCTTAACCGGGGATAATGGAAACATTCAGTACTTC
CDR3aa: CASSLTGDNGNIQYF

v_gene: TRBV24-1
d_gene: NA
abundance: many
j_gene: TRBJ1-2
CDR3nt: TGTGCCACCAGTGATGCGGTCGGGGACCGCTACTATGGCTACACCTTC
CDR3aa: CATSDAVGDRYYGYTF

v_gene: TRBV14
d_gene: TRBD2
abundance: few
j_gene: TRBJ2-1
CDR3nt: TGTGCCAGCAACCCGGGGAGGGGCTACAATGAGCAGTTCTTC
CDR3aa: CASNPGRGYNEQFF

v_gene: TRBV7-2
d_gene: TRBD2
abundance: many
j_gene: TRBJ2-2
CDR3nt: TGTGCCAGCTTCGGTCGTGGGACTAGCGGGAGATCGAACACCGGGGAGCTGTTTTTT
CDR3aa: CASFGRGTSGRSNTGELFF

v_gene: TRBV7-2
d_gene: TRBD1
abundance: many
j_gene: TRBJ1-2
CDR3nt: TGTGCCAGCAGACTCTCCCGACAGGGGGGCGGCTACACCTTC
CDR3aa: CASRLSRQGGGYTF

v_gene: TRBV18
d_gene: NA
abundance: NA
j_gene: TRBJ1-5
CDR3nt: TGTGCCAGCTCACCGCAACAGAGTAGCAATCAGCCCCAGCATTTT
CDR3aa: CASSPQQSSNQPQHF

v_gene: TRBV11-2
d_gene: NA
abundance: many
j_gene: TRBJ1-3
CDR3nt: TGTGCCAGCAGCTTAGAAACTGGAAACACCATATATTTT
CDR3aa: CASSLETGNTIYF

v_gene: TRBV7-2
d_gene: NA
abundance: many
j_gene: TRBJ1-1
CDR3nt: TGTGCCAGCAGCCCGGGCACAAGGCGCACTGAAGCTTTCTTT
CDR3aa: CASSPGTRRTEAFF

v_gene: TRBV7-2
d_gene: NA
abundance: many
j_gene: TRBJ1-4
CDR3nt: TGTGCCAGCAGTGTCGGGTCCGGACAGCCCCATGAAAAACTGTTTTTT
CDR3aa: CASSVGSGQPHEKLFF

v_gene: TRBV5-1
d_gene: TRBD2
abundance: many
j_gene: TRBJ2-5
CDR3nt: TGCGCCAGCAGCTTGGAGTCTAGCGGGATGGAGACCCAGTACTTC
CDR3aa: CASSLESSGMETQYF

v_gene: TRBV20-1
d_gene: NA
abundance: NA
j_gene: TRBJ1-2
CDR3nt: TGCAGTGCTAGAGGTCAGAACTATGGCTACACCTTC
CDR3aa: CSARGQNYGYTF

v_gene: TRBV6-1
d_gene: NA
abundance: few
j_gene: TRBJ2-2
CDR3nt: TGTGCCAGCATGAAGGGAGGAAGCACCGGGGAGCTGTTTTTT
CDR3aa: CASMKGGSTGELFF

v_gene: TRBV29-1
d_gene: TRBD2
abundance: few
j_gene: TRBJ2-3
CDR3nt: TGCAGCGTGTCCGGGACTAGCATGATAGCAGATACGCAGTATTTT
CDR3aa: CSVSGTSMIADTQYF

v_gene: TRBV15
d_gene: TRBD2
abundance: NA
j_gene: TRBJ2-1
CDR3nt: TGTGCCACCAGCACTTCGGGTGTCTGGCGGGAGGATTACAATGAGCAGTTCTTC
CDR3aa: CATSTSGVWREDYNEQFF

v_gene: TRBV5-1
d_gene: NA
abundance: many
j_gene: TRBJ2-1
CDR3nt: TGCGCCAGCAGCTTGGAAAGGGGAGGAAATGAGCAGTTCTTC
CDR3aa: CASSLERGGNEQFF

v_gene: TRBV6-2/TRBV6-3
d_gene: NA
abundance: NA
j_gene: TRBJ1-5
CDR3nt: TGTGCCAGCAGACAGGAGAAGAGGCCCCAGCATTTT
CDR3aa: CASRQEKRPQHF

v_gene: TRBV7-8
d_gene: TRBD1
abundance: many
j_gene: TRBJ2-7
CDR3nt: TGTGCCAGCAGCCCCGACAGGGGAGGCGAGCAGTACTTC
CDR3aa: CASSPDRGGEQYF

v_gene: TRBV7-8
d_gene: NA
abundance: many
j_gene: TRBJ1-4
CDR3nt: TGTGCCAGCAGCTCGAGGCGGACAGACAATGAAAAACTGTTTTTT
CDR3aa: CASSSRRTDNEKLFF

v_gene: TRBV5-1
d_gene: NA
abundance: many
j_gene: TRBJ2-5
CDR3nt: TGCGCCAGCAGCACTGGACAGCAAGAGACCCAGTACTTC
CDR3aa: CASSTGQQETQYF

v_gene: TRBV7-2
d_gene: NA
abundance: many
j_gene: TRBJ1-5
CDR3nt: TGTGCCAGCAGGCATACTGGAAACAATCAGCCCCAGCATTTT
CDR3aa: CASRHTGNNQPQHF

v_gene: TRBV6-2/TRBV6-3
d_gene: NA
abundance: many
j_gene: TRBJ2-2
CDR3nt: TGTGCCAGCAGTTACAACAGGGCGGGCACCGGGGAGCTGTTTTTT
CDR3aa: CASSYNRAGTGELFF

v_gene: TRBV5-6
d_gene: NA
abundance: many
j_gene: TRBJ2-5
CDR3nt: TGTGCCAGCAACGGACAGCTGTACCAAGAGACCCAGTACTTC
CDR3aa: CASNGQLYQETQYF

v_gene: TRBV5-1
d_gene: TRBD1
abundance: few
j_gene: TRBJ2-3
CDR3nt: TGCGCCAGCAGCTTGGCCCGGGACAGTTTCACGGCGGCAGATACGCAGTATTTT
CDR3aa: CASSLARDSFTAADTQYF

v_gene: TRBV20-1
d_gene: TRBD2
abundance: NA
j_gene: TRBJ2-2
CDR3nt: TGCAGTGCTAGTACAGGACGCCGGTGGCTAGCGGGGAACACCGGGGAGCTGTTTTTT
CDR3aa: CSASTGRRWLAGNTGELFF

v_gene: TRBV28
d_gene: NA
abundance: few
j_gene: TRBJ2-3
CDR3nt: TGTGCCAGCAGTTTATACCTGGAAGATACGCAGTATTTT
CDR3aa: CASSLYLEDTQYF

v_gene: TRBV7-6
d_gene: TRBD1
abundance: many
j_gene: TRBJ1-1
CDR3nt: TGTGCCAGCAGCTATGGACAGGGGGCTAATACTGAAGCTTTCTTT
CDR3aa: CASSYGQGANTEAFF

v_gene: TRBV28
d_gene: TRBD1
abundance: few
j_gene: TRBJ1-4
CDR3nt: TGTGCCAGCAGTCCTGCGGACAGGGGACGTAGTGAAAAACTGTTTTTT
CDR3aa: CASSPADRGRSEKLFF

v_gene: TRBV5-1
d_gene: NA
abundance: many
j_gene: TRBJ1-1
CDR3nt: TGCGCCAGCAGCCCGGACCCCAGACCGAACACTGAAGCTTTCTTT
CDR3aa: CASSPDPRPNTEAFF

v_gene: TRBV7-2
d_gene: NA
abundance: many
j_gene: TRBJ1-5
CDR3nt: TGTGCCAGCAGCCCCTCAGGGGGCAATCAGCCCCAGCATTTT
CDR3aa: CASSPSGGNQPQHF

v_gene: TRBV7-2
d_gene: TRBD2
abundance: many
j_gene: TRBJ2-3
CDR3nt: TGTGCCAGCAGCTTTGCGGGAGGGCCCTCTCGCGATACGCAGTATTTT
CDR3aa: CASSFAGGPSRDTQYF

v_gene: TRBV7-2
d_gene: NA
abundance: many
j_gene: TRBJ1-6
CDR3nt: TGTGCCAGCAGCTTAACTCTTAAGAGGAATTCACCCCTCCACTTT
CDR3aa: CASSLTLKRNSPLHF

v_gene: TRBV28
d_gene: TRBD1
abundance: many
j_gene: TRBJ1-5
CDR3nt: TGTGCCAGCAGTTCCGGGACAGGGGGAGAACAGCCCCAGCATTTT
CDR3aa: CASSSGTGGEQPQHF

v_gene: TRBV7-2
d_gene: NA
abundance: many
j_gene: TRBJ2-5
CDR3nt: TGTGCCAGCAGCCCCGACACCATGAGGACCCAGTACTTC
CDR3aa: CASSPDTMRTQYF

v_gene: TRBV19
d_gene: NA
abundance: many
j_gene: TRBJ1-1
CDR3nt: TGTGCCAGTAGTATAGGACGCAGCTGGCACACTGAAGCTTTCTTT
CDR3aa: CASSIGRSWHTEAFF

v_gene: TRBV11-2
d_gene: NA
abundance: many
j_gene: TRBJ2-1
CDR3nt: TGTGCCAGCAGCTTAGGCACACACACGGCGGTAGAGCAGTTCTTC
CDR3aa: CASSLGTHTAVEQFF

v_gene: TRBV20-1
d_gene: TRBD2
abundance: many
j_gene: TRBJ2-5
CDR3nt: TGCAGTGCGGCCGGGACTAGTAAAGAGACCCAGTACTTC
CDR3aa: CSAAGTSKETQYF

v_gene: TRBV6-1
d_gene: NA
abundance: many
j_gene: TRBJ1-3
CDR3nt: TGTGCCAGCAAATTCGTCTCTGGAAACACCATATATTTT
CDR3aa: CASKFVSGNTIYF

v_gene: TRBV30
d_gene: NA
abundance: NA
j_gene: TRBJ2-5
CDR3nt: TGTGCCTGGAGCCGGGACTTCCAAGAGACCCAGTACTTC
CDR3aa: CAWSRDFQETQYF

v_gene: TRBV7-9
d_gene: NA
abundance: many
j_gene: TRBJ1-1
CDR3nt: TGTGCCAGCAGCTTAGTTCGGGGGCCTGCTTTCTTT
CDR3aa: CASSLVRGPAFF

v_gene: TRBV7-9
d_gene: NA
abundance: many
j_gene: TRBJ2-5
CDR3nt: TGTGCCAGCAGCTTAGGGGCAAGCCGAGAGACCCAGTACTTC
CDR3aa: CASSLGASRETQYF

v_gene: TRBV25-1
d_gene: TRBD2
abundance: NA
j_gene: TRBJ2-5
CDR3nt: TGTGCCAGCAGTGATCCGGCGGGAGCCTCTCTGGAGGAGACCCAGTACTTC
CDR3aa: CASSDPAGASLEETQYF

v_gene: TRBV11-2
d_gene: TRBD1
abundance: few
j_gene: TRBJ2-7
CDR3nt: TGTGCCAGGGTCGTCGGGACAGGGGGCAACGAGCAGTACTTC
CDR3aa: CARVVGTGGNEQYF

v_gene: TRBV7-2
d_gene: NA
abundance: many
j_gene: TRBJ2-5
CDR3nt: TGTGCCAGCAGCTTAGCGCTACAAGAGACCCAGTACTTC
CDR3aa: CASSLALQETQYF

v_gene: TRBV28
d_gene: TRBD2
abundance: many
j_gene: TRBJ2-1
CDR3nt: TGTGCCAGCAGCGGACTAGCGGGGTACCAGAATGAGCAGTTCTTC
CDR3aa: CASSGLAGYQNEQFF

v_gene: TRBV20-1
d_gene: TRBD2
abundance: few
j_gene: TRBJ2-7
CDR3nt: TGCAGTGCTAGAAGCCGGGAGGCCCTGTCCTACGAGCAGTACTTC
CDR3aa: CSARSREALSYEQYF